These 22 T cell receptor beta chains came from one sample sequenced in a study of regulatory T cells in long-lasting Graves disease (TCRdb year 2021). The time point label for this specimen denotes: newly diagnosed GD, antithyroid drugs for less than 3 months. For both TCR sequencing and RNA sequencing, RNA was extracted from PBMCs using TRIzol. Receptors were amplified or captured by multiplex PCR. The sequencer listed for this sample is Illumina HiSeq 4000. CDR3 regions were amplified by Arm-PCR with iRepertoire HTBI primers to construct TCR beta libraries. Through fastp at Q25 and MiXCR, TCRdb rebuilt clones from the public reads, retaining in-frame beta chains. For every CDR3 protein sequence, its rows merge into one entry that carries the most common genes and DNA. Recorded for this sample are hundreds of thousands of distinct CDR3 sequences; over 15% of them occurred a single time. 35% to 45% of the sample is in the top ten clones.

This sample comprised peripheral blood mononuclear cells (PBMCs), obtained at new diagnosis, from a patient treated with antithyroid drugs. Receptors were obtained from a female donor with Graves disease.

This clonotype was recorded at least ten times. The chain is built from TRBV9 and TRBJ2-1; the D gene is possibly TRBD2 (6 bases). From germline, CDR1 is SGDLS and CDR2 YYNGEE. V gave up 4 bases and J gave up 5 bases, with 16 bases separating them. The CDR3 sequence is 15 residues long. The CDR3 DNA sequence: TGTGCCAGCAGCCCCCCCCGGGACTCAAACAATGAGCAGTTCTTC. Amino acids: CASSPPRDSNNEQFF.

Here the CDR3 DNA reads TGTGCCACAGCATCGGGGGACAGGCGAGGCTCTTACGAGCAGTACTTC. This gives the protein CATASGDRRGSYEQYF. This chain joins TRBV12-3 or TRBV12-4 and TRBJ2-7; 8 bases agree with TRBD1. CDR3 size: 16 residues. Losses at the gene ends were 10 bases for V and 4 bases for J; bases not matched to a gene: 18.

The chain carries TRBV11-2 and TRBJ2-1, with TRBD1 identical over 7 bases. Germline trimming cut 5 bases from V and 0 bases from J; bases unmatched to any gene: 10. Germline V gives CDR1 SGHAT, CDR2 FQNNGV. The CDR3 covers 17 residues. CDR3 amino acids: CASSPGTVSYSYNEQFF. The CDR3 nucleotides read TGTGCCAGCAGCCCCGGGACAGTATCTTACTCCTACAATGAGCAGTTCTTC.

This clonotype has just a few counts. This sequence joins TRBV10-3 and TRBJ1-5; D possibly corresponds to TRBD1 (5 bases). Trimming stripped 3 bases from V and 1 base from J, with 7 bases between. Germline loops: CDR1 ENHRY, CDR2 SYGVKD. The CDR3 has 14 residues. CDR3 region: CAISDGGSNQPQHF. The CDR3 bases are TGTGCCATCAGTGATGGGGGGAGCAATCAGCCCCAGCATTTT.

This clonotype has a count of ten or more. The V gene is TRBV27, the J gene TRBJ1-3; D is undetermined. The germline V gene encodes CDR1 MNHEY and CDR2 SMNVEV (reference sequence). This CDR3 has 14 residues. Trimming shortened V by 4 bases and J by 3 bases, and 10 bases separated the two germline ends. CDR3 loop: CASSSLGFGNTIYF. The CDR3 DNA sequence: TGTGCCAGCAGTTCCTTGGGGTTTGGAAACACCATATATTTT.

At least ten counts were recorded for this clonotype. The chain couples TRBV29-1 to TRBJ2-1; possibly TRBD2 for D (5 bases). The CDR3 consists of 15 residues. CDR1 is SQVTM and CDR2 is ANQGSEA in the germline V gene. V gave up 4 bases and J gave up 2 bases, with 15 bases separating them. The DNA of the CDR3 is TGCAGCGTTGTAGGGAGAGCGGACCCCTACAATGAGCAGTTCTTC. Protein product: CSVVGRADPYNEQFF.

This clonotype was found a few times. Only one base separates this from a far larger clonotype, so it likely reflects a read error. V and J are TRBV11-2 and TRBJ2-5, with a tentative D call TRBD2 (7 bases). This CDR3 region has 12 residues. From germline, CDR1 is SGHAT and CDR2 FQNNGV. CDR3 in amino acids: CSSRRGGETQYF. The CDR3 coding sequence is TGTTCCAGCAGGAGGGGGGGCGAGACCCAGTACTTC.

This clonotype turned up a few times. This chain links TRBV3-1 with TRBJ2-1, with 10 bases aligning to TRBD2. The V gene's germline CDR1 is LGHDT and CDR2 YNNKEL (reference sequence). The CDR3 consists of 15 residues. V shed 4 bases and J 5 bases; nucleotides not matched to a gene: 5. CDR3 loop: CASSPMGLAHNEQFF. CDR3 DNA sequence: TGTGCCAGCAGCCCCATGGGACTAGCGCACAATGAGCAGTTCTTC.

This clonotype was seen repeatedly, ten times or more. A read error may produce the germline difference seen at one junction end. J is TRBJ2-1 and V is TRBV13; 9 bases align to TRBD1. This CDR3 contains 15 residues. Germline assignment: CDR1 PRHDT and CDR2 FYEKMQ (reference sequence). As DNA, the CDR3 is TGCGCCAGCAGCCAATACGCCGGGACAGGGTATGAGCAGTTCTTC. This sequence encodes CASSQYAGTGYEQFF.

In this sample, this clonotype turned up once. The chain has TRBV7-6 and TRBJ2-7; a possible D gene is TRBD2 (5 bases). The germline V gene encodes CDR1 SGHVS and CDR2 FNYEAQ. V shed 6 bases and J shed 3 bases, with 18 bases lying between them. The CDR3 loop spans 15 amino acids. The CDR3 nucleotides read TGTGCCAGCAGTCTCCGGACTGGATCAGTCTACGAGCAGTACTTC. Translating gives CASSLRTGSVYEQYF.

This clonotype has at least ten counts. The chain links TRBV9 to TRBJ1-4, with a tentative D call TRBD1 (6 bases). Trimming pared 3 bases from V and 2 bases from J, leaving 11 bases between. Germline lookup yields CDR1 SGDLS and CDR2 YYNGEE. CDR3 length equals 15 residues. The CDR3 loop is CASSGRGFTNEKLFF. The DNA of the CDR3 is TGTGCCAGCAGCGGCAGGGGATTCACTAATGAAAAACTGTTTTTT.

As concerns this clonotype: A much larger clone lies a single base off, so this may be a read error. The genes are TRBV11-3 and TRBJ2-3; 7 bases map to TRBD1. The V gene's germline CDR1 is SGHNT and CDR2 YENEEA. Trimming took 5 bases from V and 5 from J; bases not matched to a gene: 10. The CDR3 has 15 amino acids. The chain's CDR3 is CASSKGTEGIDTQYF. The CDR3 region has the DNA TGTGCCAGCAGCAAAGGGACAGAGGGCATAGATACGCAGTATTTT.

This clonotype was observed a few times. The chain joins TRBV4-1 to TRBJ2-1; tentative D call: TRBD1 (6 bases). The CDR3 loop spans 14 amino acids. Trimming cost V 0 bases and J 7 bases, with 10 bases left between them. The germline CDR1 and CDR2 sequences are MGHRA and YSYEKL. This CDR3 is CASSQDQGPNEQFF. The CDR3 nucleotides are TGCGCCAGCAGCCAAGACCAGGGGCCGAATGAGCAGTTCTTC.

This clonotype was picked up many times. This sequence joins TRBV20-1 and TRBJ2-7; the D gene is possibly TRBD1 (6 bases). V lost 3 bases and J lost 7, with 16 bases in between. Per germline, CDR1 DFQATT and CDR2 SNEGSKA (reference sequence). There are 13 residues in the CDR3. The CDR3 reads CSASPRSRGEQYF. CDR3 DNA sequence: TGCAGTGCTAGCCCCCGGTCTAGGGGGGAGCAGTACTTC.

This clonotype was seen a handful of times. The genes are TRBV2 and TRBJ2-5; 9 bases line up with TRBD1. V was pared by 6 bases and J by 5 bases, with 10 bases of the junction left unmatched. CDR1 and CDR2 (germline): SNHLY, FYNNEI. The CDR3 covers 15 residues. The CDR3 here is CASSPEGQGGETQYF. The CDR3 coding sequence is TGTGCCAGCAGCCCCGAGGGACAGGGCGGGGAGACCCAGTACTTC.

At least ten counts were recorded for this clonotype. The genes are TRBV28 and TRBJ1-6; D is undetermined. V was pared by 7 bases and J by 4 bases, with 8 bases between. Germline CDR1 reads MDHEN; CDR2 reads SYDVKM. The CDR3 sequence is 13 residues long. The chain's CDR3 is CASTGRYNSPLHF. The CDR3 DNA follows: TGTGCCAGCACAGGACGGTATAATTCACCCCTCCACTTT.

V is TRBV27 and J is TRBJ1-1; 8 positions match TRBD1. CDR1 and CDR2 (germline): MNHEY, SMNVEV (reference sequence). V shed 6 bases and J 4 bases; nucleotides not matched to a gene: 13. This CDR3 contains 16 residues. The CDR3 DNA reads TGTGCCAGCAGCCCGGGAGGACAGGGATGGGCCACTGAAGCTTTCTTT. Its translation: CASSPGGQGWATEAFF.

Ten or more counts support this clonotype. The V call is TRBV19, the J call TRBJ2-7; 7 nucleotides align to TRBD2. CDR1 and CDR2 (germline): LNHDA, SQIVND (reference sequence). The CDR3 loop spans 13 amino acids. Trimming at V came to 6 bases and at J to 5 bases, leaving 7 bases not matched to a gene. This CDR3 reads CASSSGGRNEQYF. The CDR3 DNA reads as TGTGCCAGTAGCAGCGGCGGGAGAAACGAGCAGTACTTC.

This chain links TRBV9 with TRBJ2-3; perhaps TRBD2 as D (6 bases). Germline CDR1 and CDR2: SGDLS and YYNGEE. CDR3 length: 14 residues. Trimming took off 3 bases at V and 2 bases at J, with 10 bases between the two ends. CDR3 DNA: TGTGCCAGCAGCGCGGGGGACCACACAGATACGCAGTATTTT. Residues: CASSAGDHTDTQYF.

The sample holds one count of this clonotype. Possible read error: a much larger clone is one base away. The chain combines TRBV7-9 with TRBJ1-4; no firm D call. In germline, CDR1 is SEHNR, CDR2 FQNEAQ (reference sequence). This CDR3 spans 12 amino acids. For the CDR3, the DNA is TGTGCCAGCAGCCACGAAGAGGAAAAACTGGTTTTT. As protein: CASSHEEEKLVF.

This clonotype was recorded many times. The rearrangement joins TRBV27 to TRBJ2-1, with 13 bases matching TRBD2. V trimming: 6 bases; J trimming: 7 bases; junction bases outside the gene matches: 9. Per the germline V gene, CDR1 is MNHEY and CDR2 is SMNVEV (reference sequence). The CDR3 contains 16 residues. CDR3 in DNA: TGTGCCAGCAGCGGACTAGCGGGAGAGGGTCTGAATGAGCAGTTCTTC. It specifies CASSGLAGEGLNEQFF.

This clonotype was detected many times. The chain combines TRBV5-1 with TRBJ2-1; no clear D. V gave up 4 bases and J gave up 4 bases, with 12 bases separating them. Looked up from germline, CDR1 is SGHRS and CDR2 is YFSETQ. CDR3 length equals 14 residues. CDR3 DNA: TGCGCCAGCAGCACCCGGGTAGATTACAATGAGCAGTTCTTC. This gives the protein CASSTRVDYNEQFF.